The entry below describes one TCR beta chain. Its antigen is unidentified. These data belong to a study of cytomegalovirus exposure and HLA in healthy donors. Germline V gene data show CDR1 as ENHRY and CDR2 as SYGVKD. V was cut by 6 bases and J by 4 bases, with 18 bases left in between. The CDR3 is 15 amino acids. When sampled, the donors appeared nominally healthy, though they likely had unrecorded immune exposures. PCR was performed using 60 Vbeta and 13 Jbeta primers. The method was immunoSEQ multiplex PCR; TCRdb's version includes in-frame clones alone and lacks a portion of them. The sample comprises 200,000 to 300,000 clones, approximately 84% of which are singletons, and 1.5% to 2.5% rests with the top ten. Findings and limits, study-wide: In a later analysis, TCR beta V- and J-gene trimming was associated with a missense DCLRE1C variant. In vitro checks showed that three CMV-associated chains really do target CMV antigens. CMV serostatus was the sole immune exposure information available.

This clonotype was obtained from a woman in her forties in good health and CMV-seropositive. V usage is TRBV10-3 and J usage is TRBJ2-5, with D tentatively TRBD1 (6 bases). The specimen sequenced was PBMCs. The CDR3 is CAIRSDSGVGETQYF. DNA of the CDR3: TGTGCCATCAGATCGGACAGTGGAGTCGGAGAGACCCAGTACTTC.